The present T cell receptor beta chain was sequenced within a study of cytomegalovirus exposure and HLA in healthy donors (dated by TCRdb to the late 2010s). Describing the broader study: An earlier analysis of 550 to 700 of the donors reported roughly 300 Gb of sequence data and roughly 110 million unique TCR beta sequences from about 200 million T cells. On average, around 240,000 unique TCR beta nucleotide sequences were sequenced per donor among some 430 genotyped donors of the cohort, with roughly 18% of those sequences being non-productive. An early release covering over 500 HLA-typed donors comprised roughly 300 gigabases of sequencing data and some 79 million unique TCR sequences. An earlier analysis of several hundred of the donors used high-throughput TCR beta sequencing to judge whether each TCR beta V gene segment behaved as functional or pseudogenic. To predict cytomegalovirus infection status, the study combined high-throughput TCR immunosequencing, statistical association of individual TCRs with disease status, and machine learning. A later genetic analysis used genome-wide SNP genotypes for about 60% of the roughly 700 donors, treating that subset as a discovery cohort. The T cell repertoires of 670 or so subjects were profiled by immunosequencing and related to cytomegalovirus serostatus. Every discovery cohort repertoire had been produced on one sequencing platform. The aim of the study was to test whether cataloging public T cell receptors could identify signatures of past pathogen exposure. About five DR-DQ haplotypes were treated as single units for association and clustering because of strong linkage in the cohort. Rather than drawing on any new phenotypic data, the later analysis identified candidate immune exposures from TCR beta sequences and the way those sequences occurred across donors. Alongside the repertoire data, information on donor age, sex, ethnicity and CMV serostatus was compiled. Along with the roughly 670-subject first cohort, a separate validation cohort of more than 90 different subjects was used. Of the roughly 390 genotyped donors, around 81% fell in the genetic ancestry cluster associated with self-reported Caucasian donors. A later analysis re-examined previously published TCR beta repertoires from several hundred donors and added high-resolution HLA genotyping to investigate patterns of TCR occurrence. The number of typed donors differed by locus: about 629-640 for A, B, C, DRB1 and DQB1; roughly 510 for DQA1; 600 to 610 for DPA1; and roughly 470 for DPB1. HLA typing covered class I and class II loci at four-digit resolution. What the authors observed across the whole study: According to a later analysis, TCR association rates differed among HLA loci, with DRB1 alleles showing the most associated TCRs and HLA-C alleles showing the fewest. Sequencing depth was assumed to be roughly uniform across donors in the presence/absence analyses, though that assumption may not hold. CMV serostatus was the only immune exposure information available for the cohort. In an earlier analysis of about 600 of the donors, most TCR beta V segments appeared in productive rearrangements about 90% or about 30% of the time, broadly matching IMGT annotations. Linkage disequilibrium might explain the correlated functional status among segregating V segments, but an unknown experimental factor could not be excluded. According to a later analysis, most CMV-associated TCR beta chains appeared to be HLA-restricted, and the HLA associations seemed to be driven largely by CMV exposure. Because counts were too low, approximately 15 rarely observed V segments, including chromosome 9 orphons, were excluded from the earlier analysis of fewer than 650 of the donors. A further reported finding was that TCR beta sequences accurately predicted the HLA-A and HLA-B alleles for most subjects in the first cohort. Most TCR sequences were seen in very few donors, while some public TCRs were found in many individuals. A later analysis reported that several top co-occurrence clusters appeared linked to parvovirus B19, influenza, CMV and Epstein-Barr virus. Specific HLA alleles were associated with over 15,000 TCR beta sequences at a false discovery rate of 0.05 in a later analysis. In vitro tests confirmed that a few of the cytomegalovirus-associated TCR beta chains recognize cytomegalovirus antigens. The sequencing pipeline was judged likely to have produced a cluster of highly shared sequence variants as a technical artifact. Compared with equally common non-associated chains, HLA-associated TCR beta chains in a later analysis were more clonally expanded and had lower generation probabilities. The classifier was reported to diagnose cytomegalovirus status with high specificity and sensitivity in both the original and validation cohorts. In a later genetic analysis, fewer N-insertions in productive TCRs were reported among donors in an Asian-associated ancestry cluster than the approximately 670-donor mean. V-gene and J-gene trimming of TCR beta chains was associated with a missense DCLRE1C variant in a later genetic analysis, and the association was replicated in an independent cohort. This cohort had only TCR beta chains sequenced, and the lack of alpha or paired-chain data limited which features could be detected. HLA typing was unavailable for some donors at each locus, so association tests used only the typed subset. When HLA alleles, especially DR and DQ, strongly co-occurred, attributing TCR associations to individual alleles was difficult. The study gave a list of 150 to 200 TCR beta chains associated with cytomegalovirus. Because the 87-base-pair reads could not distinguish some IMGT-functional V segments, including TRBV6-2 and TRBV6-3, those segments were excluded. The authors suggested that the approach could potentially be extended to other disease states and immunological phenotypes.

The cohort comprised around 690 healthy bone marrow donors. At the time of sampling, every cohort member was nominally healthy, though immune exposures that went unrecorded were likely present. The donor tested CMV seronegative, placing the donor among the roughly 350 seronegative members of the cohort. Each donor provided a peripheral blood sample, and peripheral blood mononuclear cells were used for TCR beta sequencing. The Qiagen DNeasy Blood Extraction Kit was used to extract genomic DNA from the blood cell samples. With respect to this clone: Its antigen is unknown. Base-call qualities are not available, and no considerably larger clone is one nucleotide away.

The protocol used for the library was the immunoSEQ multiplex PCR assay. A mixture of 60 forward primers for TCR Vbeta segments and 13 reverse primers for TCR Jbeta segments was used in the multiplex PCR. The CDR3 region of rearranged TCR beta genes was amplified from genomic DNA with a multiplex PCR assay. On the Illumina HiSeq System, the amplified TCR beta libraries were sequenced as 87-base-pair reads. The paper's data handling went like this. Across the 700 or so repertoires, a later analysis counted 75 million to 90 million unique TCR beta chains, roughly 11 million of which were shared by at least two donors. To remove PCR and sequencing errors, raw reads were error-corrected and collapsed into unique sequences using a nearest-neighbor algorithm that merged closely related sequences. V, D and J gene segments were assigned by aligning CDR3 sequences to IMGT reference sequences. For a sequence to be retained, a match of at least six nucleotides was required to both a V gene segment and a J gene segment. A rearrangement counted as productive if the CDR3 had no stop codons and remained in frame with V and J, and every other rearrangement counted as non-productive. Following IMGT convention, CDR3 was defined as the stretch from the second conserved V-encoded cysteine to the conserved J-encoded phenylalanine. Sequences without an unambiguous match to a single V gene segment were excluded from the earlier analysis of almost 600 of the donors. An earlier analysis of over 450 of the donors classified V segments as functional when productive rearrangements were above 56.7% and as segregating when the standard deviation between donors was above 5%. A statistical classification framework was developed to diagnose cytomegalovirus status using the catalog of TCR beta chain sequences. V and J gene assignment, in a later analysis, came from comparing TCR nucleotide sequences with IMGT/GENE-DB human TR gene sequences. The TCRdist pipeline was used in a later analysis to assign CDR3 sequences and most-parsimonious VDJ recombination scenarios. A later analysis defined each TCR beta chain by its CDR3 amino acid sequence plus V-gene family, and excluded reads lacking a unique V-gene family. To address suspected cross-contamination and a sequencing artifact, a later analysis removed several hundred highly shared, low-generation-probability nucleotide sequences. In a later analysis, a clonal expansion index for each public chain was calculated from normalized within-repertoire ranks of inferred template counts. In a later analysis, generation probabilities were computed using a VDJ recombination model fitted to out-of-frame rearrangements, and the results were checked against IGoR. In a later analysis, hypergeometric tests were used to score TCR-TCR, TCR-HLA and TCR-CMV co-occurrence, with a repertoire-size bias correction applied to TCR pairs. False discovery rates were estimated in a later analysis by permuting HLA or CMV assignments 20 times. In a later analysis, co-occurring TCRs were grouped using DBSCAN, and TCRdist sequence similarity was added for clustering within HLA-allele-positive subsets. Repertoires with fewer than 30,000 or more than 120,000 public chains were left out of co-occurrence clustering, as were about 5 repertoires with anomalous nucleotide sharing. As stored in TCRdb, this immuneACCESS dataset retains in-frame rearrangements with V and J assigned. A fraction of the clones does not appear; measured against another copy, unresolved V genes explain less than half of the discrepancy, and the remainder lacks a known reason. Clone size and the V and J calls come from that table; the DNA yielded D and trimming. In all, the sample holds 100,000 to 150,000 clones, and approximately 75% of those were seen once. In total, the top ten clones hold over 2.5% of the sample.

From cysteine to phenylalanine, the CDR3 is 16 amino acids long. The only DNA kept is the CDR3, 48 bases in frame from the first base. V and J are trimmed by 1 base and 4 bases, and the gene matches miss 8 bases of the junction. CDR1 and CDR2, per the germline V gene, are KGHSH and LQKENI. The material sequenced was PBMCs. The rearrangement joined TRBV18 to TRBJ2-7; 9 central bases correspond to TRBD2. This TCR was recovered from a woman between 45 and 60 years old in good health and CMV-seronegative. Here the CDR3 is given as CASSPLIAGASYEQYF. The nucleotides read TGTGCCAGCTCACCACTGATAGCGGGAGCTTCATACGAGCAGTACTTC.